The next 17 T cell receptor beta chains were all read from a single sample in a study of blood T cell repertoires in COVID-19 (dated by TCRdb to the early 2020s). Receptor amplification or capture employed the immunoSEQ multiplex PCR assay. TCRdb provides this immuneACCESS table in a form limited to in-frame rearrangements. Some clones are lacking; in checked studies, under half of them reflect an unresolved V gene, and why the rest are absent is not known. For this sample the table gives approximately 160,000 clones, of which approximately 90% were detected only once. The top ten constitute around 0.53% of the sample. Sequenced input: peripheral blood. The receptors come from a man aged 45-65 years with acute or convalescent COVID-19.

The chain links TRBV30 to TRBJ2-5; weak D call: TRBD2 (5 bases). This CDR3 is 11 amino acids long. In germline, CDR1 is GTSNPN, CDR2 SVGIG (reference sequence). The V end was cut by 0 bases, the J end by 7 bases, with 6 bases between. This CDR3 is CAWSVLGTQYF. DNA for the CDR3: TGTGCCTGGAGTGTACTAGGGACCCAGTACTTC.

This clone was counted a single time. CDR3 loop: CASSLGGDGNEQFF. The CDR3, as DNA: TGTGCCAGCAGCTTAGGAGGGGACGGCAATGAGCAGTTCTTC. V is TRBV7-3 and J is TRBJ2-1; perhaps TRBD2 as D (6 bases). CDR3 length equals 14 residues. The ends were cut back, 2 bases at V and 6 bases at J, with 11 bases in the middle. Germline values: CDR1 SGHTA, CDR2 FQGTGA.

CDR3 sequence: CASSLRGIRGPNTGELFF. The DNA for the CDR3 is TGCGCCAGCAGCTTGAGGGGCATCAGGGGGCCGAACACCGGGGAGCTGTTTTTT. This rearrangement joins TRBV5-1 to TRBJ2-2, with 8 bases lining up with TRBD1. The junction had 8 bases not matched to a gene; V was cut back by 1 base and J by 0 bases. This CDR3 spans 18 amino acids. Germline values: CDR1 SGHRS, CDR2 YFSETQ.

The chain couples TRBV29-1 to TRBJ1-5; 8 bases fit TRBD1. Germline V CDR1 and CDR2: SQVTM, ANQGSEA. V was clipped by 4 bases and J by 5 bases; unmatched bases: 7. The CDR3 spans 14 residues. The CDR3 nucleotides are TGCAGCGTTGTGTGGACAGGGTCGGATCAGCCCCAGCATTTT. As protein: CSVVWTGSDQPQHF.

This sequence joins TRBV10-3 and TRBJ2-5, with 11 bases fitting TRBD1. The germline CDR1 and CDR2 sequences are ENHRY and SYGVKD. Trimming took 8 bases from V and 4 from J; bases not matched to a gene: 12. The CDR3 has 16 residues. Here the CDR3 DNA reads TGTGCCATCGCCACGGGATTCGGGACAGGGGGAGAGACCCAGTACTTC. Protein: CAIATGFGTGGETQYF.

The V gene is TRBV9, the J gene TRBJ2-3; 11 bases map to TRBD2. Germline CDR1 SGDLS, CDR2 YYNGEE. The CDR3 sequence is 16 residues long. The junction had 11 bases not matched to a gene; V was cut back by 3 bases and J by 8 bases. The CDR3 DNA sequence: TGTGCCAGCAGCGCGCAGGGCCTAGCGGGGGGTGGTACGCAGTATTTT. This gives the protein CASSAQGLAGGGTQYF.

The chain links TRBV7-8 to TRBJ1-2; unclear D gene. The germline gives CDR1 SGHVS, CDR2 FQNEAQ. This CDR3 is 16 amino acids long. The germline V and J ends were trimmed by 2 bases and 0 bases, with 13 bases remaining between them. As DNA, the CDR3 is TGTGCCAGCAGCTTACTCATGCGGAAAGCTAACTATGGCTACACCTTC. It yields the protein CASSLLMRKANYGYTF.

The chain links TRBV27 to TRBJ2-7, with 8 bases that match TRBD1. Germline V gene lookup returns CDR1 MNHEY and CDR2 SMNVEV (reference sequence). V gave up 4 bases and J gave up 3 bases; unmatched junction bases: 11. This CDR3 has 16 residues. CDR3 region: CASSWSGTGGFYEQYV. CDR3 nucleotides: TGTGCCAGCAGTTGGTCCGGGACAGGTGGGTTCTACGAGCAGTACGTC.

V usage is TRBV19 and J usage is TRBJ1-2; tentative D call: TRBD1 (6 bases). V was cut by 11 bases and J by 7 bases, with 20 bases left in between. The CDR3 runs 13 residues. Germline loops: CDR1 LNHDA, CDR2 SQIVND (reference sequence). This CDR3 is CAARTASIGGYTF. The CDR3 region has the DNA TGTGCCGCAAGGACAGCCTCGATCGGTGGCTACACCTTC.

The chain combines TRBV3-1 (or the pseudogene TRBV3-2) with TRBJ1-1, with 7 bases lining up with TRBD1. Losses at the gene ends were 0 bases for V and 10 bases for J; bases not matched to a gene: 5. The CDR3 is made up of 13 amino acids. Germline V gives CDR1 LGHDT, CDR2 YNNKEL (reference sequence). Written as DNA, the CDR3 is TGTGCCAGCAGCCAAGAGACAGGGAGCAGAGCTTTCTTT. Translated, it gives CASSQETGSRAFF.

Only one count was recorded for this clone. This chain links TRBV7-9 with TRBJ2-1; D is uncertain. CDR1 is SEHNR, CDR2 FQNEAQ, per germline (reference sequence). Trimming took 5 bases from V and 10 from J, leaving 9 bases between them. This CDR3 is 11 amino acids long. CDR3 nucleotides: TGTGCCAGCAGCCCCTTATTCGAGCAGTTCTTC. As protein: CASSPLFEQFF.

The DNA for the CDR3 is TGTGCCAGCAGCTACCTTAACGGGAACACTGAAGCTTTCTTT. It yields the protein CASSYLNGNTEAFF. The rearrangement uses TRBV6-5 and TRBJ1-1; no clear D gene. V gave up 6 bases and J gave up 1 base, with 12 bases separating them. Germline V gives CDR1 MNHEY, CDR2 SVGAGI. The CDR3 runs 14 residues.

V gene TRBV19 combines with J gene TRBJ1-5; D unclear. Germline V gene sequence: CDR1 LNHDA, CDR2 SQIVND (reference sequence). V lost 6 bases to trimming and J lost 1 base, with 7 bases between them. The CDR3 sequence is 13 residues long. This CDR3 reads CASSWESNQPQHF. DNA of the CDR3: TGTGCCAGTAGCTGGGAGAGCAATCAGCCCCAGCATTTT.

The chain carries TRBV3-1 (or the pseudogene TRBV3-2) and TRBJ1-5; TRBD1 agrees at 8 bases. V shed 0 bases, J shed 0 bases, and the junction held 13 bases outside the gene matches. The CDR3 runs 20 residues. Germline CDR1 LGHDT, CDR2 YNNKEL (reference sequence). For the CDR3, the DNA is TGTGCCAGCAGCCAAGATCCGGACAGGGCCACCTACCTTAGCAATCAGCCCCAGCATTTT. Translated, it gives CASSQDPDRATYLSNQPQHF.

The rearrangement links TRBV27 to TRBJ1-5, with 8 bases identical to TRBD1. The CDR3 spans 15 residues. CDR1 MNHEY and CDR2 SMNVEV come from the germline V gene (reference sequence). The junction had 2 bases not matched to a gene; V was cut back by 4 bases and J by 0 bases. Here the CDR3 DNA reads TGTGCCAGCAGTTGGGACAGGAGTAGCAATCAGCCCCAGCATTTT. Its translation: CASSWDRSSNQPQHF.

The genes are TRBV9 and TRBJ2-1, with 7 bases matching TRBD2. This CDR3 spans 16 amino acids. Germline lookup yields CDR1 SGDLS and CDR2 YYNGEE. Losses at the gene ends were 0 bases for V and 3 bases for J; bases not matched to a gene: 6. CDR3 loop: CASSVDSGLHYNEQFF. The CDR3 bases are TGTGCCAGCAGCGTAGATTCGGGACTACACTACAATGAGCAGTTCTTC.

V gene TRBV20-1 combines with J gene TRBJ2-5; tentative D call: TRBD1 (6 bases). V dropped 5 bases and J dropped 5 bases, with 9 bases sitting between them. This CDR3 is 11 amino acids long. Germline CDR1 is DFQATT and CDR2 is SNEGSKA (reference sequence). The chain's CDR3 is CSARGQETQYF. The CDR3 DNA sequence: TGCAGTGCTCGCGGACAGGAGACCCAGTACTTC.